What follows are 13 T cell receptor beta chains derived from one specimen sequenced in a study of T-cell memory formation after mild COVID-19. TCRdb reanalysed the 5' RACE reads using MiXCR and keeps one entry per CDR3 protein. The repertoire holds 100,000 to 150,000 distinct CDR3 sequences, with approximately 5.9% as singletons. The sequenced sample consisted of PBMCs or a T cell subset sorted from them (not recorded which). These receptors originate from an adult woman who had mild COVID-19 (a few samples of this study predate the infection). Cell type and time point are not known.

Here the CDR3 reads CATSDLRGHSGDTDTQYF. CDR3 nucleotides: TGTGCCACCAGTGACCTGAGAGGGCATTCCGGGGACACAGATACGCAGTATTTT. The genes are TRBV24-1 and TRBJ2-3, with D possibly being TRBD2 (5 bases). The germline CDR1 and CDR2 sequences are KGHDR and SFDVKD. V gave up 4 bases and J gave up 2 bases, with 21 bases separating them. The CDR3 runs to 18 residues.

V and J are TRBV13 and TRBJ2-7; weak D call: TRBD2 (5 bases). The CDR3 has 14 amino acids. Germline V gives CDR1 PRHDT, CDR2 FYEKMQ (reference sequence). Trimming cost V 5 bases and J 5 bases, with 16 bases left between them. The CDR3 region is CASSPNSGGHEQYF. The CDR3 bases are TGTGCCAGCAGCCCAAACTCAGGAGGCCACGAGCAGTACTTC.

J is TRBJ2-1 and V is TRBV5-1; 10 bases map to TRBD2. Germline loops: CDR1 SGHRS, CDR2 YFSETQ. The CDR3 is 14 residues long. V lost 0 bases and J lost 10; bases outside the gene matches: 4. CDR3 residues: CASSLAASGGEQFF. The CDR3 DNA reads TGCGCCAGCAGCTTGGCCGCTAGCGGGGGCGAGCAGTTCTTC. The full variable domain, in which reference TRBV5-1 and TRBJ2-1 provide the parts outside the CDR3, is KAGVTQTPRYLIKTRGQQVTLSCSPISGHRSVSWYQQTPGQGLQFLFEYFSETQRNKGNFPGRFSGRQFSNSRSEMNVSTLELGDSALYLCASSLAASGGEQFFGPGTRLTVL.

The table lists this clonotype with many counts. CDR3 sequence (DNA): TGTGCCAGCAGCCCGGGGACGTCGGGTAATGAGCAGTTCTTC. It translates to CASSPGTSGNEQFF. The J gene is TRBJ2-1, the V gene TRBV7-2, with D perhaps matching TRBD1 or TRBD2 (5 bases each). The CDR3 totals 14 residues. CDR1 and CDR2 from the germline V gene are SGHTA and FQGNSA. The V end lost 5 bases, the J end lost 7 bases, and 15 bases lay between the germline ends.

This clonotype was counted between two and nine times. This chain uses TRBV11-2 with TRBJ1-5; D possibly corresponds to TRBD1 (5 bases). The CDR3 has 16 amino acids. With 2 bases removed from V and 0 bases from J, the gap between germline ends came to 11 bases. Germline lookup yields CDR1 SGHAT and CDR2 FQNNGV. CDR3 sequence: CASSLSWQGSNQPQHF. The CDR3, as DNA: TGTGCCAGCAGCTTAAGTTGGCAGGGTAGCAATCAGCCCCAGCATTTT.

DNA for the CDR3: TGTGCCAGCAGCCCCCTCAGACTAAGCGGGAGGTCCAATGAGCAGTTCTTC. Amino acid sequence: CASSPLRLSGRSNEQFF. The chain joins TRBV7-9 to TRBJ2-1; TRBD2 agrees at 9 bases. V trimming: 5 bases; J trimming: 6 bases; junction bases outside the gene matches: 14. CDR3 length: 17 amino acids. From germline, CDR1 is SEHNR and CDR2 FQNEAQ (reference sequence).

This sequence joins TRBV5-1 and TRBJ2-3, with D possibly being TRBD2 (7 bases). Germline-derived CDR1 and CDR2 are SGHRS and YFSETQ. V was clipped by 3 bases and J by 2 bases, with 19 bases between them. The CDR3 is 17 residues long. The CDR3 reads CASSSQGRAGPTDTQYF. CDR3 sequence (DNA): TGCGCCAGCAGCTCCCAGGGGCGAGCGGGGCCCACAGATACGCAGTATTTT. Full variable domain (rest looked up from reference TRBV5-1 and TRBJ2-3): KAGVTQTPRYLIKTRGQQVTLSCSPISGHRSVSWYQQTPGQGLQFLFEYFSETQRNKGNFPGRFSGRQFSNSRSEMNVSTLELGDSALYLCASSSQGRAGPTDTQYFGPGTRLTVL.

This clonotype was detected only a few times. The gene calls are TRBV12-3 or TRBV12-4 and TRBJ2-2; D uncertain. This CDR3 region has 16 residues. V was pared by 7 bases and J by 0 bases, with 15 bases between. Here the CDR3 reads CASTHQARSNTGELFF. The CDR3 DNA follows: TGTGCCAGCACCCATCAGGCACGATCGAACACCGGGGAGCTGTTTTTT.

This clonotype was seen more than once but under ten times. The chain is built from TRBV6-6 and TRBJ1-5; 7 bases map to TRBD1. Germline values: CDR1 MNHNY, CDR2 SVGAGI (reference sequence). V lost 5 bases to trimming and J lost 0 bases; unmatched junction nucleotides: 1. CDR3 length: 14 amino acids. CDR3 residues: CASSPGGSNQPQHF. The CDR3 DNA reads TGTGCCAGCAGTCCAGGGGGTAGCAATCAGCCCCAGCATTTT.

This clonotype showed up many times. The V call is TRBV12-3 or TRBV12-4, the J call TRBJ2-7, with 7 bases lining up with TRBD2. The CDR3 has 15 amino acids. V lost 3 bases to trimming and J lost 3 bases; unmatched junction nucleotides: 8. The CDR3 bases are TGTGCCAGCAGTTTTGGCGGGGGTCTTTACTACGAGCAGTACTTC. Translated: CASSFGGGLYYEQYF.

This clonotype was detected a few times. CDR3 sequence: CSAESGTDTQYF. The CDR3 DNA reads as TGCAGTGCGGAGAGCGGCACAGATACGCAGTATTTT. The chain joins TRBV20-1 to TRBJ2-3, with D uncertain. Germline values: CDR1 DFQATT, CDR2 SNEGSKA (reference sequence). The CDR3 has 12 residues. Trimming removed 6 bases from V and 1 base from J, with 8 bases in between.

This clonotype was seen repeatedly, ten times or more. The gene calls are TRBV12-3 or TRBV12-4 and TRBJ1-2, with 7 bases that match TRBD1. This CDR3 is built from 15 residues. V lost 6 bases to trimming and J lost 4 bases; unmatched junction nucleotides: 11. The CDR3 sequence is CASSRTGDAGYGYTF. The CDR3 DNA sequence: TGTGCCAGCAGCCGAACAGGGGACGCGGGCTATGGCTACACCTTC.

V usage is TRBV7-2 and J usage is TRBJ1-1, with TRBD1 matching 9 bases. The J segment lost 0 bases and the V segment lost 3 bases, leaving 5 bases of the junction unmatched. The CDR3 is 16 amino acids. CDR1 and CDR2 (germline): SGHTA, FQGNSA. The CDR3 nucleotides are TGTGCCAGCAGCTTTCAGACAGGGGGGGTGAACACTGAAGCTTTCTTT. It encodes CASSFQTGGVNTEAFF. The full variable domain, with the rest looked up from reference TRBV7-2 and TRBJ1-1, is GAGVSQSPSNKVTEKGKDVELRCDPISGHTALYWYRQSLGQGLEFLIYFQGNSAPDKSGLPSDRFSAERTGGSVSTLTIQRTQQEDSAVYLCASSFQTGGVNTEAFFGQGTRLTVV.